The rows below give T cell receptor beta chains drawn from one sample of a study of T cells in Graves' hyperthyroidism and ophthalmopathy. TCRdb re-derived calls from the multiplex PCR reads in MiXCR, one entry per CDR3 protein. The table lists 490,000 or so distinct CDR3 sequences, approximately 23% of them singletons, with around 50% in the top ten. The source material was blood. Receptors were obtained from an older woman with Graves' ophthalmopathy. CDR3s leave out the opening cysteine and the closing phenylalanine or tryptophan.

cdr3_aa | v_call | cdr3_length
ASSVAPGPSYEQY | TRBV9 | 13
AGSPGQEYNEQF | TRBV6-1 | 12
ASSKPSGTVKADTQY | TRBV5-4 | 15
ASSLDRIGRGFRGYYEQY | TRBV11-2 | 18
ASSLRLGEETQY | TRBV11-2 | 12
ASSLRLAGVGTGELF | TRBV11-2 | 15
SALLGQYTEAF | TRBV20-1 | 11
ASSQGQARYNEQF | TRBV7-2 | 13
ASSPNAGNEQF | TRBV5-1 | 11
SAITGGSLSEQY | TRBV20-1 | 12
ASRFRREGYNEQF | TRBV2 | 13
ASRLAGGLEQY | TRBV12-3/TRBV12-4 | 11
ASSPGGNTPYNEQF | TRBV19 | 14
ASSPGQGDIQY | TRBV5-1 | 11
ASSLSVWVAGNTIY | TRBV28 | 14
ASSPGPGGLF | TRBV5-1 | 10
ASTRGWNTGELF | TRBV7-9 | 12
ASSSWTSNYEQY | TRBV7-2 | 12
SAISRDRGLEQF | TRBV20-1 | 12
ASSIEGGNEQF | TRBV19 | 11
SAWGQGKTSSYNSPLH | TRBV20-1 | 16
ASSPTGNQQY | TRBV5-4 | 10
ASAGLAGEDTQY | TRBV5-1 | 12
ASRVLAGLGGEQF | TRBV6-1 | 13
ASILTSNTGELF | TRBV6-1 | 12